These 13 T cell receptor beta chains share one sample of origin, sequenced in a study of blood T cells in healthy people across ages. Together with a sample-barcoded 5' primer, a J-beta primer mix was included in a second PCR lasting about 7 to 12 cycles. Using its own MiXCR run on the 5' RACE reads, TCRdb lists one record per CDR3 protein. The top ten hold 7.7% of the sample, which has about 1,800,000 distinct CDR3 sequences, approximately 30% seen once. The sequenced sample was blood. All receptors derive from a young woman in good health.

Of note for this clonotype: A read error may account for a junction end that differs from germline. This chain uses TRBV7-3 with TRBJ2-5; possibly TRBD2 for D (6 bases). The germline gives CDR1 SGHTA, CDR2 FQGTGA. The CDR3 totals 15 residues. Written as DNA, the CDR3 is TGTGCCGGCAGCTCCGGGGGTCCAACGGGAGAGACCCAGTACTTC. Its translation: CAGSSGGPTGETQYF.

The J gene is TRBJ1-2, the V gene TRBV5-1; tentatively, D is TRBD1 (6 bases). Trimming took off 3 bases at V and 1 base at J, with 10 bases between the two ends. Germline lookup yields CDR1 SGHRS and CDR2 YFSETQ. The CDR3 is 14 amino acids. CDR3 protein: CASSSKGGNYGYTF. Here the CDR3 DNA reads TGCGCCAGCAGCTCAAAAGGGGGTAACTATGGCTACACCTTC.

This clonotype has only one observation. This chain connects TRBV29-1 to TRBJ1-6; no definite D call. CDR3 length equals 13 residues. Trimming took 4 bases from V and 18 from J, leaving 22 bases between them. Germline values: CDR1 SQVTM, CDR2 ANQGSEA. This CDR3 is CSVAVFKDSPPHF. CDR3 nucleotide sequence: TGCAGCGTTGCGGTGTTCAAGGATTCACCTCCCCACTTT.

At least ten counts were recorded for this clonotype. This chain joins TRBV5-1 and TRBJ2-5; D is unclear. Trimming removed 1 base from V and 3 bases from J, with 13 bases in between. Per the germline V gene, CDR1 is SGHRS and CDR2 is YFSETQ. This CDR3 has 15 amino acids. DNA of the CDR3: TGCGCCAGCAGCTTGTCCCTCAGGCAGGAAGAGACCCAGTACTTC. This gives the protein CASSLSLRQEETQYF.

To note about this clonotype: A single base separates this from a much larger clone, so it may be a read error. The CDR3 protein is CASSFAAGDSYEQYF. The CDR3 coding sequence is TGTGCCAGCAGCTTTGCGGCGGGGGACTCCTACGAGCAGTACTTC. The genes are TRBV7-6 and TRBJ2-7, with 7 bases fitting TRBD2. V lost 3 bases, J lost 0 bases, and 5 bases stayed unmatched. CDR1 is SGHVS, CDR2 FNYEAQ, per germline. The CDR3 extends over 15 amino acids.

This clonotype was seen only a few times. The chain combines TRBV20-1 with TRBJ2-1; TRBD2 is a possible D gene (5 bases). This CDR3 region has 14 residues. Trimming stripped 5 bases from V and 9 bases from J, with 20 bases between. The germline gives CDR1 DFQATT, CDR2 SNEGSKA (reference sequence). In DNA form, the CDR3 reads TGCAGTGCTCCTAATAGCGTGAGCGGTAGTGAGCAGTTCTTC. It codes for CSAPNSVSGSEQFF.

The chain links TRBV27 to TRBJ2-7; D remains unclear. The CDR3 runs to 14 residues. V lost 3 bases to trimming and J lost 3 bases, with 12 bases between them. The germline V gene encodes CDR1 MNHEY and CDR2 SMNVEV (reference sequence). The CDR3 reads CASSFGRIHYEQYF. CDR3 nucleotides: TGTGCCAGCAGTTTTGGACGGATACACTACGAGCAGTACTTC.

This rearrangement joins TRBV11-3 to TRBJ2-3; D gene unclear. The CDR3 runs 13 residues. V lost 11 bases and J lost 6, with 18 bases in between. Germline CDR1 and CDR2: SGHNT and YENEEA. The CDR3, as DNA: TGTGCCGTAGACCATTTTAGCTCCGATACGCAGTATTTT. It is translated as CAVDHFSSDTQYF.

Concerning this clonotype: A read error may explain this, as a much larger clone is one base away. The chain combines TRBV10-1 with TRBJ2-5; TRBD1 or TRBD2 may be the D gene (5 bases each). The germline CDR1 and CDR2 sequences are WNHNN and SYGVQD (reference sequence). The CDR3 has 14 residues. The chain's CDR3 is CASRESPGRETQYF. The CDR3 nucleotides are TGCGCCAGCAGGGAGTCTCCAGGGAGAGAGACCCAGTACTTC.

The V call is TRBV19, the J call TRBJ2-5; D uncertain. The CDR3 is 13 residues long. Germline V gene lookup returns CDR1 LNHDA and CDR2 SQIVND (reference sequence). Deletions cut 1 base from V and 7 bases from J, with 10 bases between. The CDR3 bases are TGTGCCAGTAGTATAGCACGGCCTGGGACCCAGTACTTC. It specifies CASSIARPGTQYF.

The chain combines TRBV4-1 with TRBJ2-1, with 7 bases lining up with TRBD2. Germline V gene lookup returns CDR1 MGHRA and CDR2 YSYEKL. V was clipped by 2 bases and J by 4 bases; unmatched bases: 5. CDR3 size: 15 residues. CDR3 nucleotides: TGCGCCAGCAGCCAAATCCTAGCGGAATACAATGAGCAGTTCTTC. Residues: CASSQILAEYNEQFF.

This chain links TRBV12-3 or TRBV12-4 with TRBJ1-1, with D unresolved. The CDR3 is made up of 12 amino acids. V lost 6 bases, J lost 10 bases, and 15 bases lay in between. CDR3 sequence (DNA): TGTGCCAGCAGCCACGACCCGGGTGGAGCTTTCTTT. This codes for CASSHDPGGAFF.

About this clonotype: Being one base from a much bigger clone, this may be a read error. The chain employs TRBV10-3 and TRBJ1-2; 7 nucleotides match TRBD1. The J segment lost 7 bases and the V segment lost 5 bases, leaving 10 bases of the junction unmatched. From germline, CDR1 is ENHRY and CDR2 SYGVKD. The CDR3 extends over 14 amino acids. CDR3 in DNA: TGTGCCATCAGTCCCTTGAGACAGGGCTCTGGCTACACCTTC. This encodes CAISPLRQGSGYTF.